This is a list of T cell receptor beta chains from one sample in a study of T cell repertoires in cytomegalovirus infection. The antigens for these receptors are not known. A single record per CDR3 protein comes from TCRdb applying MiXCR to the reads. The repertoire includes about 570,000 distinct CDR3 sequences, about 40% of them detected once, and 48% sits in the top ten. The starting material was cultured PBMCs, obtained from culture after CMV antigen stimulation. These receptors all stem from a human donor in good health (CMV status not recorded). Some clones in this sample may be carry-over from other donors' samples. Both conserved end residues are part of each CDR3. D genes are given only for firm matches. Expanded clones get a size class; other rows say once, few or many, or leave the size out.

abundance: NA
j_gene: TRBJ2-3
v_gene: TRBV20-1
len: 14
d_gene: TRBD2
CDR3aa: CSARDGGGGDTQYF
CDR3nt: TGCAGTGCTAGAGATGGGGGCGGGGGGGACACGCAGTATTTT

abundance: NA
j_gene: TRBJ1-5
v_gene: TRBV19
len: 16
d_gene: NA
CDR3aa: CASSKDRGREGQPQHF
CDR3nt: TGTGCCAGTAGTAAGGACAGAGGGAGGGAAGGTCAGCCCCAGCATTTT

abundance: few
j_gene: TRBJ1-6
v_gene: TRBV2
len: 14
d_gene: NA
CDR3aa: CASRTGSYNSPLHF
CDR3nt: TGTGCCAGCAGGACAGGCTCTTATAATTCACCCCTCCACTTT

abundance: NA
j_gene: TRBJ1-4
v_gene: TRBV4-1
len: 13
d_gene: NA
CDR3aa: CASSRNRGEKLFF
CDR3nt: TGCGCCAGCAGCCGAAACAGAGGCGAAAAACTGTTTTTT

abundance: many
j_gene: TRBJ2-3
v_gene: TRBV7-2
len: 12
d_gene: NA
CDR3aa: CASSPYTDTQYF
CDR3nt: TGTGCCAGCAGCCCTTACACAGATACGCAGTATTTT

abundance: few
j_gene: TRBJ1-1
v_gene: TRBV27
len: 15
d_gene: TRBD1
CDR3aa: CASSLEGALNTEAFF
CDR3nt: TGTGCCAGCAGTTTAGAGGGGGCTCTGAACACTGAAGCTTTCTTT

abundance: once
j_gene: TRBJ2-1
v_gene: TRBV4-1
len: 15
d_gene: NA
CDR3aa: CASSQDVPPPHEQFF
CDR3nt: TGCGCCAGCAGCCAAGATGTCCCCCCCCCCCATGAGCAGTTCTTC

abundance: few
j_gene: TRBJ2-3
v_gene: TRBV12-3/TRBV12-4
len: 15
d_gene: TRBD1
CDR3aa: CASSSAGQGPDTQYF
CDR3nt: TGTGCCAGCAGTTCAGCTGGACAGGGTCCAGATACGCAGTATTTT

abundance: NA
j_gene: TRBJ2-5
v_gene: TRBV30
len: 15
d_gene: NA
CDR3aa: CAWRPGRSNQETQYF
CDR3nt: TGTGCCTGGAGACCGGGACGGTCTAATCAAGAGACCCAGTACTTC

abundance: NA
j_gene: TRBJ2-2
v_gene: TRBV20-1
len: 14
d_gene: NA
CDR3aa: CSARQSSRAGELFF
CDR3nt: TGCAGTGCTAGACAATCAAGCCGCGCCGGGGAGCTGTTTTTT

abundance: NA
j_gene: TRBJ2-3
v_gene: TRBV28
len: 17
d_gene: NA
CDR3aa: CASSFPDGPDYTDTQYF
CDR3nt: TGTGCCAGCAGTTTCCCCGACGGACCAGACTACACAGATACGCAGTATTTT

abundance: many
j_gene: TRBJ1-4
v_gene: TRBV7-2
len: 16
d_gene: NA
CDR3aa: CASSLYQGRTNEKLFF
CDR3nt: TGTGCCAGCAGCTTATATCAGGGGAGAACTAATGAAAAACTGTTTTTT

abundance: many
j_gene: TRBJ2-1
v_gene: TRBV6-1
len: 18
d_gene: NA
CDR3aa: CASRDSGAAGGSYNEQFF
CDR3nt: TGTGCCAGCAGAGACTCAGGGGCCGCCGGGGGCTCCTACAATGAGCAGTTCTTC

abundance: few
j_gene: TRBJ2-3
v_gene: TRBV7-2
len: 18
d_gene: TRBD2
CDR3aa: CASSRTWGGRRGTDTQYF
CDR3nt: TGTGCCAGCAGTCGGACGTGGGGCGGGAGAAGAGGGACAGATACGCAGTATTTT

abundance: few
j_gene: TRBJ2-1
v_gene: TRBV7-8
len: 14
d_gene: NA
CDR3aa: CASSPGIPRPVEFF
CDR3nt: TGTGCCAGCAGCCCCGGGATCCCCAGGCCCGTCGAGTTCTTC